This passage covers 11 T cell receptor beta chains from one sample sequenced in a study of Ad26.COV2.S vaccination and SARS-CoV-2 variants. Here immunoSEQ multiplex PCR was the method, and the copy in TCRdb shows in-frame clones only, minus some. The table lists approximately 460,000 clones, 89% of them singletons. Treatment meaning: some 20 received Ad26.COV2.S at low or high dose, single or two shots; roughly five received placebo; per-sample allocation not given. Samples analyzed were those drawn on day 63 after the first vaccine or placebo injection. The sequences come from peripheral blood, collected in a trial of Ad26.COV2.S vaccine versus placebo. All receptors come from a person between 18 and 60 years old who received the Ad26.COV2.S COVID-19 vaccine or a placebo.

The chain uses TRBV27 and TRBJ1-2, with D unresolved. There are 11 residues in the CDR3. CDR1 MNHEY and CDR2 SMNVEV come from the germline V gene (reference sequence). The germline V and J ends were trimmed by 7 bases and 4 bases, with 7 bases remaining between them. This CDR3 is CASKGAYGYTF. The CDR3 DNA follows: TGTGCCAGCAAGGGAGCCTATGGCTACACCTTC.

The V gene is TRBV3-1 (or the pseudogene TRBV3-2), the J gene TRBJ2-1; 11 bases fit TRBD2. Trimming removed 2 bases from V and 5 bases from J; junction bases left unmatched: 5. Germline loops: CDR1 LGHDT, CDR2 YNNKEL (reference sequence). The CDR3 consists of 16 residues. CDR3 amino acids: CASSQLAGGTDNEQFF. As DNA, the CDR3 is TGTGCCAGCAGCCAATTAGCGGGAGGGACCGACAATGAGCAGTTCTTC.

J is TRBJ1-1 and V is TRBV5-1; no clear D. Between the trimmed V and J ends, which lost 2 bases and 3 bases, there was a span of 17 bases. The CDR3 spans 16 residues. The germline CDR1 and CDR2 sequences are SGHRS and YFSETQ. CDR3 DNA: TGCGCCAGCAGCTTTGTAGGAACCGCGAGTGACACTGAAGCTTTCTTT. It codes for CASSFVGTASDTEAFF.

This CDR3 reads CASSATAVSSTEASTDTQYF. Here the CDR3 DNA reads TGTGCCAGCAGCGCGACAGCCGTCTCCTCTACGGAAGCGAGCACAGATACGCAGTATTTT. The rearrangement joins TRBV9 to TRBJ2-3, with a weak D call TRBD1 (5 bases). Germline V gives CDR1 SGDLS, CDR2 YYNGEE. Trimming stripped 3 bases from V and 0 bases from J, with 26 bases between. The CDR3 is 20 amino acids.

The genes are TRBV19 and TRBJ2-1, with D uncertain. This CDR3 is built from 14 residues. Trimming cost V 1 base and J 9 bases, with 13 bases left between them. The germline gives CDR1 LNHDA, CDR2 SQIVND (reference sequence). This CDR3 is CASSIAPRLSEQFF. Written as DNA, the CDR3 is TGTGCCAGTAGTATAGCGCCCCGATTGTCTGAGCAGTTCTTC.

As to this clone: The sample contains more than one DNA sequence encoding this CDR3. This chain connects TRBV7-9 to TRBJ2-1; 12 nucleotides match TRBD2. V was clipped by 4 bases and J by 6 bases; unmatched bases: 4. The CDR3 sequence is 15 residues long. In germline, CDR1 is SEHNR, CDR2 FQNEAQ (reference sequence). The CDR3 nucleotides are TGTGCCAGCAGCTCCAGACTAGCGGGAGCCAATGAGCAGTTCTTC. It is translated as CASSSRLAGANEQFF.

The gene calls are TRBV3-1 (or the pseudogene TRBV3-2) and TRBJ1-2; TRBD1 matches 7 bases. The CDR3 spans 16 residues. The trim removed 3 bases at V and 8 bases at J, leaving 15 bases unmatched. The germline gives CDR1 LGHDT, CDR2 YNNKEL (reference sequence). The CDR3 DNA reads TGTGCCAGCAGCCAGACCGGGACAGAGAAACTTAGCGGCTACACCTTC. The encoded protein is CASSQTGTEKLSGYTF.

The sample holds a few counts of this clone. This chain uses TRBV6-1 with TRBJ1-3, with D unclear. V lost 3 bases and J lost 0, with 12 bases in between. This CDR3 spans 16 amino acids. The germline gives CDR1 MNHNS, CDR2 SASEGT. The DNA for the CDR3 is TGTGCCAGCAGTGATACCCTGGGGTCCTCTGGAAACACCATATATTTT. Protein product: CASSDTLGSSGNTIYF.

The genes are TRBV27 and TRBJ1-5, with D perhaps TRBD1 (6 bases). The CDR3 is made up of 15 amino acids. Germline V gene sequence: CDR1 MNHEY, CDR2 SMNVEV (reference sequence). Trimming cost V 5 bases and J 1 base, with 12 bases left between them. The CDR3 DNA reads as TGTGCCAGCAGTCCCCACAGGGAGAGCAATCAGCCCCAGCATTTT. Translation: CASSPHRESNQPQHF.

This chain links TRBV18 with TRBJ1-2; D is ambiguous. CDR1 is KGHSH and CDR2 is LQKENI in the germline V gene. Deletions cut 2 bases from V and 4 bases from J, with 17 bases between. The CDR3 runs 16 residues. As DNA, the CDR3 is TGTGCCAGCTCACCAAGGGTGGAGGCCATCATCTATGGCTACACCTTC. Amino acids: CASSPRVEAIIYGYTF.

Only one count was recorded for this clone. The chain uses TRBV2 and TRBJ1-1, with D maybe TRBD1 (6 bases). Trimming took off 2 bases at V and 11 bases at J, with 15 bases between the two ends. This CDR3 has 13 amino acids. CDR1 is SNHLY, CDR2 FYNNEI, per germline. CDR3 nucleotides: TGTGCCAGCAGTGAAAATGAAAACAGGGACGCTTTCTTT. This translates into CASSENENRDAFF.